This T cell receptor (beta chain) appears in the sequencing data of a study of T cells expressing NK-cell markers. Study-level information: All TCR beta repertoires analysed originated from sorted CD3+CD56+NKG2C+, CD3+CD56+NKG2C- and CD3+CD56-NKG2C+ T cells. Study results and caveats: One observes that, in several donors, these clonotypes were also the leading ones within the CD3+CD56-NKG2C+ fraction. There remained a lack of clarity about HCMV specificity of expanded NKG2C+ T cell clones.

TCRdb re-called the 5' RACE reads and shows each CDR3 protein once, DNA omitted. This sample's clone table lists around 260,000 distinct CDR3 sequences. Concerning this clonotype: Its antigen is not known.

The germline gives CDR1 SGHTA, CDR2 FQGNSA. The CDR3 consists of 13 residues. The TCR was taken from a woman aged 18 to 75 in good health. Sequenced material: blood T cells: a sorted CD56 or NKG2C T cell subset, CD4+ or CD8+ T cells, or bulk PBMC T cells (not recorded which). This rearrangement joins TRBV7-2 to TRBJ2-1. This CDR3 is CASSSPAYNEQFF.